These T cell receptor beta chains were read from a single sample in a study of cytomegalovirus exposure and HLA in healthy donors. The protocol was immunoSEQ multiplex PCR, while the TCRdb copy is restricted to in-frame clones and leaves out a portion. The profile shows 200,000 to 250,000 clones, about nine tenths of them singletons. The material sequenced was PBMCs. The receptor source for this set is a young woman in good health and CMV-seronegative. The CDR3 runs from the conserved cysteine through the conserved F or W. The D gene is left open where the match is weak. Expanded clones are given a class, and other clones once, few, many or no size at all.

V	J	D	size	CDR3	DNA
TRBV6-1	TRBJ2-7	NA	once	CASRSSGTYEQYF	TGTGCCAGCAGATCAAGTGGGACTTACGAGCAGTACTTC
TRBV7-3	TRBJ2-1	TRBD2	once	CASSLEGYSGSQFF	TGTGCCAGCAGCTTAGAAGGGTATAGCGGGAGTCAGTTCTTC
TRBV27	TRBJ2-1	TRBD2	NA	CASSSDLSGSNEQFF	TGTGCCAGCAGTTCCGACCTGAGCGGGAGCAATGAGCAGTTCTTC
TRBV5-6	TRBJ2-1	TRBD2	once	CASSAGLAGSINEQFF	TGTGCCAGCAGCGCCGGACTAGCGGGGAGTATCAATGAGCAGTTCTTC
TRBV6-1	TRBJ2-1	TRBD2	NA	CASSEGLAHYNEQFF	TGTGCCAGCAGTGAGGGACTAGCGCACTACAATGAGCAGTTCTTC
TRBV10-3	TRBJ1-3	NA	NA	CAISGSSSGNTIYF	TGTGCCATCAGTGGCTCGAGCTCTGGAAACACCATATATTTT
TRBV10-3	TRBJ2-7	TRBD1	NA	CAISSDRALSYEQYF	TGTGCCATCAGTTCGGACAGGGCACTCTCCTACGAGCAGTACTTC
TRBV6-4	TRBJ1-5	NA	NA	CARLQGDQPQHF	TGTGCCAGATTACAGGGAGATCAGCCCCAGCATTTT
TRBV6-1	TRBJ1-2	TRBD1	NA	CASSEMGQGLDGYTF	TGTGCCAGCAGTGAGATGGGACAGGGGCTCGATGGCTACACCTTC
TRBV6-1	TRBJ2-7	NA	NA	CASRGVAGTTYEQYF	TGTGCCAGCAGGGGGGTTGCGGGAACGACCTACGAGCAGTACTTC
TRBV10-3	TRBJ1-2	TRBD1	NA	CAIRSGTAYNYGYTF	TGTGCCATCAGATCCGGGACAGCTTATAACTATGGCTACACCTTC
TRBV6-6	TRBJ1-5	NA	NA	CASSPIGQVPNQPQHF	TGTGCCAGCAGTCCAATTGGGCAGGTACCCAATCAGCCCCAGCATTTT
TRBV5-4	TRBJ1-1	TRBD1	NA	CASSLAGQEGTEAFF	TGTGCCAGCAGCTTGGCCGGACAGGAGGGCACTGAAGCTTTCTTT
TRBV5-4	TRBJ2-1	NA	NA	CATNQGATRDNEQFF	TGTGCCACCAACCAGGGCGCCACTCGGGACAATGAGCAGTTCTTC
TRBV18	TRBJ2-3	TRBD1	NA	CASSPDRVDTQYF	TGTGCCAGCTCACCAGACAGGGTAGATACGCAGTATTTT
TRBV11-3	TRBJ2-2	TRBD1	NA	CASSMNRGYGGELFF	TGTGCCAGCAGCATGAACAGGGGTTACGGCGGGGAGCTGTTTTTT
TRBV4-1	TRBJ1-1	NA	NA	CASSQEGGYRNTEAFF	TGCGCCAGCAGCCAAGAGGGAGGCTATAGGAACACTGAAGCTTTCTTT
TRBV6-8	TRBJ2-3	TRBD2	NA	CASSYPTSGSTDTQYF	TGTGCCAGCAGTTACCCTACTAGCGGGAGCACAGATACGCAGTATTTT
TRBV7-2	TRBJ1-2	TRBD1	many	CASSLMGQGAYTF	TGTGCCAGCAGCTTAATGGGACAGGGTGCCTACACCTTC
TRBV7-3	TRBJ2-7	NA	NA	CASSLIPGSSYEQYF	TGTGCCAGCAGCTTAATTCCAGGAAGCTCCTACGAGCAGTACTTC
TRBV7-8	TRBJ1-1	NA	NA	CASSFLPGTLNTEAFF	TGTGCCAGCAGCTTTCTTCCTGGGACACTTAACACTGAAGCTTTCTTT
TRBV7-8	TRBJ2-7	NA	NA	CASSPLGREFLPYEQYF	TGTGCCAGCAGCCCGCTGGGTCGGGAGTTTTTACCCTACGAGCAGTACTTC
TRBV18	TRBJ2-3	NA	NA	CASSLDTQYF	TGTGCCAGCTCCCTAGATACGCAGTATTTT
TRBV9	TRBJ2-7	TRBD2	NA	CASSAGLAGVGYEQYF	TGTGCCAGCAGCGCCGGACTAGCGGGAGTGGGCTACGAGCAGTACTTC
TRBV30	TRBJ1-2	TRBD1	NA	CAWSGDRVLYYGYTF	TGTGCCTGGAGTGGGGACAGGGTACTTTACTATGGCTACACCTTC
TRBV5-4	TRBJ2-7	NA	once	CASSSRGTYEQYF	TGTGCCAGCAGCTCAAGGGGGACCTACGAGCAGTACTTC
TRBV4-2	TRBJ1-5	NA	NA	CASSQDQGMAGAYSNQPQHF	TGTGCCAGCAGCCAAGATCAGGGCATGGCCGGAGCTTATAGCAATCAGCCCCAGCATTTT
TRBV27	TRBJ1-5	NA	NA	CASSPFGRATNQPQHF	TGTGCCAGCAGTCCGTTCGGGAGGGCAACCAATCAGCCCCAGCATTTT
TRBV15	TRBJ2-1	TRBD2	NA	CATSSYRTSGRAYNEQFF	TGTGCCACCAGCAGCTACAGGACTAGCGGGAGGGCCTACAATGAGCAGTTCTTC
TRBV30	TRBJ2-1	TRBD2	NA	CAWSPRGAGGNEQFF	TGTGCCTGGAGTCCCAGGGGAGCGGGAGGGAATGAGCAGTTCTTC
TRBV27	TRBJ2-1	TRBD1	once	CASSWGQGGGNEQFF	TGTGCCAGCAGTTGGGGACAGGGAGGTGGGAATGAGCAGTTCTTC
TRBV7-2	TRBJ2-3	TRBD1	NA	CASSYRKGADTQYF	TGTGCCAGCAGCTACAGAAAGGGGGCGGATACGCAGTATTTT
TRBV30	TRBJ1-1	TRBD1	NA	CAWSVVTGGTEAFF	TGTGCCTGGAGTGTAGTGACAGGGGGGACTGAAGCTTTCTTT
TRBV5-1	TRBJ1-1	NA	NA	CASSSFQAGPSNTEAFF	TGCGCCAGCAGCTCGTTCCAGGCCGGCCCTTCGAACACTGAAGCTTTCTTT
TRBV4-1	TRBJ2-3	TRBD2	NA	CASSQAQGTSGRLTSTDTQYF	TGCGCCAGCAGCCAAGCTCAAGGGACTAGCGGGAGGCTTACTAGCACAGATACGCAGTATTTT
TRBV27	TRBJ2-1	TRBD2	NA	CASNYLLAGVNEQFF	TGTGCCAGCAACTACCTTTTAGCGGGGGTTAATGAGCAGTTCTTC
TRBV7-9	TRBJ1-1	NA	NA	CASSFSKLNTEAFF	TGTGCCAGCAGCTTTAGCAAATTGAACACTGAAGCTTTCTTT
TRBV15	TRBJ2-1	TRBD2	NA	CATSRDMAGDEQFF	TGTGCCACCAGCAGAGATATGGCGGGAGACGAGCAGTTCTTC
TRBV9	TRBJ2-2	TRBD1	NA	CASSPSTGLNTGELFF	TGTGCCAGCAGCCCATCGACAGGGCTGAACACCGGGGAGCTGTTTTTT
TRBV7-9	TRBJ2-7	NA	NA	CASSLQAYSYEQYF	TGTGCCAGCAGCTTACAGGCCTACTCCTACGAGCAGTACTTC
TRBV7-2	TRBJ2-1	NA	NA	CASSLKSSPEKFF	TGTGCCAGCAGCTTAAAATCCTCCCCGGAGAAGTTCTTC
TRBV2	TRBJ1-2	NA	NA	CASSTPQGPAGYTF	TGTGCCAGCTCTACTCCCCAGGGGCCCGCCGGCTACACCTTC
TRBV27	TRBJ2-3	TRBD2	once	CASSAPRSGRGTDTQYF	TGTGCCAGCAGCGCCCCCCGTAGCGGGAGAGGCACAGATACGCAGTATTTT
TRBV18	TRBJ1-1	TRBD1	once	CASSPSPPGQPLPEAFF	TGTGCCAGCTCACCATCCCCACCGGGACAGCCGCTTCCTGAAGCTTTCTTT
TRBV27	TRBJ2-5	TRBD1	NA	CASSLGGTGFQETQYF	TGTGCCAGCAGTTTGGGTGGGACAGGGTTTCAAGAGACCCAGTACTTC
TRBV7-2	TRBJ1-5	NA	NA	CASSLLGGFASYQPQHF	TGTGCCAGCAGCTTACTGGGGGGTTTCGCCAGTTATCAGCCCCAGCATTTT
TRBV7-9	TRBJ1-2	TRBD1	NA	CASSLLNRGKGYGYTF	TGTGCCAGCAGCTTATTAAACAGGGGGAAGGGGTATGGCTACACCTTC